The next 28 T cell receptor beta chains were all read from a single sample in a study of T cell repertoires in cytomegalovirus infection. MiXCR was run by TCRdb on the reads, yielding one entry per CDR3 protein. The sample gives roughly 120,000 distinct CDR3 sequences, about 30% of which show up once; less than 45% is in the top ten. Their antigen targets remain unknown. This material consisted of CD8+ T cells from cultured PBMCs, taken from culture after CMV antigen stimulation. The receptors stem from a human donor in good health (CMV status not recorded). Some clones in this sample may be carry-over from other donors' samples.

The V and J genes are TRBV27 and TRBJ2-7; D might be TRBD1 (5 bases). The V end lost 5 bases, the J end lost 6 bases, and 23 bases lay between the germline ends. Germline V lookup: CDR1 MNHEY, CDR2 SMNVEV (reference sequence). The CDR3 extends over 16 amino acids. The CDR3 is CASSPQAGHNPFEQYF. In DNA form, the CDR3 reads TGTGCCAGCAGTCCGCAGGCCGGACATAACCCATTCGAGCAGTACTTC.

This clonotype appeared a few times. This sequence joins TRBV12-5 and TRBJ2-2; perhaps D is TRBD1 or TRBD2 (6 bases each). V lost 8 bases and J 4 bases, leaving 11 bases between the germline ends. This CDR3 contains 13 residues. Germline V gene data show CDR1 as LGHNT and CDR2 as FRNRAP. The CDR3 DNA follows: TGTGCTAGTTCACAGGGAGGCACCGGGGAGCTGTTTTTT. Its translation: CASSQGGTGELFF.

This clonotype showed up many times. The CDR3 bases are TGTGCCAGCAGCTTAAGTACAGGGAATAACTATGGCTACACCTTC. This encodes CASSLSTGNNYGYTF. V usage is TRBV7-2 and J usage is TRBJ1-2, with D possibly TRBD1 on 6 matching bases. CDR1 is SGHTA and CDR2 is FQGNSA in the germline V gene. This CDR3 spans 15 amino acids. V lost 2 bases, J lost 1 base, and 11 bases lay in between.

For the CDR3, the DNA is TGTGCTAGTGGTTTGTACCGCCAGCAGAACACTGAAGCTTTCTTT. It encodes CASGLYRQQNTEAFF. The chain employs TRBV12-5 and TRBJ1-1; D gene uncertain. The V gene's germline CDR1 is LGHNT and CDR2 FRNRAP. With 2 bases removed from V and 1 base from J, the gap between germline ends came to 11 bases. The CDR3 has 15 residues.

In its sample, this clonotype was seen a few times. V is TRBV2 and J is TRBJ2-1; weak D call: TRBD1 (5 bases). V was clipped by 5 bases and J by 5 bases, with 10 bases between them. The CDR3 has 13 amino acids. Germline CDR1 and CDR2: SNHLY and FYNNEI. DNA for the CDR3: TGTGCCAGCAGTCTCGTAGGGGACAATGAGCAGTTCTTC. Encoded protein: CASSLVGDNEQFF.

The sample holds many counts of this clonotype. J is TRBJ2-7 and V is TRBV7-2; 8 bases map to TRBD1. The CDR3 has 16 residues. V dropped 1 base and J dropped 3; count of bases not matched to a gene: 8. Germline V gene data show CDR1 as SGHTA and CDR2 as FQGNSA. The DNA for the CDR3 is TGTGCCAGCAGCTTAGTTCCGGGACAGGTCGTCTACGAGCAGTACTTC. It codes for CASSLVPGQVVYEQYF.

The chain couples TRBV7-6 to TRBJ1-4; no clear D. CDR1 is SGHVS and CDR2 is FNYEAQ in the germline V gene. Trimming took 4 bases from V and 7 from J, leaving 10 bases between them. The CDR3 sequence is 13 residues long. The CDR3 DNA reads TGTGCCAGCAGCTCTAGAGGTCCTGAAAAACTGTTTTTT. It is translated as CASSSRGPEKLFF.

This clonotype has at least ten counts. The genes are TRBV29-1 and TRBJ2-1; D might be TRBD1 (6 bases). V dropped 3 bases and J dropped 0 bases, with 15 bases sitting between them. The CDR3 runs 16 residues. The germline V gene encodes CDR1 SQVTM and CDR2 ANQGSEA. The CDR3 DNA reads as TGCAGCGTTGAGGCGCCCGACAGGACCTCCTACAATGAGCAGTTCTTC. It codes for CSVEAPDRTSYNEQFF.

In DNA form, the CDR3 reads TGTGCCAGCAGTTTCCTAGCGGCCGATAGCACAGATACGCAGTATTTT. Translating it yields CASSFLAADSTDTQYF. This chain links TRBV27 with TRBJ2-3; TRBD2 matches at 7 bases. V was clipped by 3 bases and J by 0 bases; unmatched bases: 6. Germline CDR1 and CDR2: MNHEY and SMNVEV (reference sequence). The CDR3 spans 16 residues.

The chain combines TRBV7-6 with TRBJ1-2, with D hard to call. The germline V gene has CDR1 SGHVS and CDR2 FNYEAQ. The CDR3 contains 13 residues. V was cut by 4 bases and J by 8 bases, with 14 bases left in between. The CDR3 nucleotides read TGTGCCAGCAGCTCTCCAGAGGGTAGGGGCTACACCTTC. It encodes CASSSPEGRGYTF.

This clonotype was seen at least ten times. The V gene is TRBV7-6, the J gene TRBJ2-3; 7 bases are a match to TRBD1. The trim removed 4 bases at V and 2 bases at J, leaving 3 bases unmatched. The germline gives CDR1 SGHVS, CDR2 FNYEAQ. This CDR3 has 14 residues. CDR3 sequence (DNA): TGTGCCAGCAGCTCGACAGGGAACACAGATACGCAGTATTTT. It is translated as CASSSTGNTDTQYF.

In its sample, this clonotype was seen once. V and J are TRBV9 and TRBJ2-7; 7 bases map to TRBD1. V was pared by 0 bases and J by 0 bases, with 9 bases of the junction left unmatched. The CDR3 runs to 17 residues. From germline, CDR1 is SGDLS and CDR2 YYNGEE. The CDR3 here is CASSVDMETGNSYEQYF. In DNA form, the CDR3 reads TGTGCCAGCAGCGTAGATATGGAGACAGGGAACTCCTACGAGCAGTACTTC.

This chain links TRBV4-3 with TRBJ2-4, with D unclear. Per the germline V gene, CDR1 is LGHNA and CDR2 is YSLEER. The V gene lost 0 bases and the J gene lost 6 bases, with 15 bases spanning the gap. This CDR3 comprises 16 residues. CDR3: CASSQDLVGFGNIQYF. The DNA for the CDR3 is TGCGCCAGCAGCCAAGATCTTGTAGGGTTTGGAAACATTCAGTACTTC.

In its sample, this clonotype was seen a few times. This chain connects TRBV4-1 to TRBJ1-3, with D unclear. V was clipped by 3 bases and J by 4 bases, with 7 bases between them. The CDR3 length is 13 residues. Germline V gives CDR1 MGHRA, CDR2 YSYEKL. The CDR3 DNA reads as TGCGCCAGCAGCCAGGGCCCCGGAAACACCATATATTTT. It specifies CASSQGPGNTIYF.

DNA for the CDR3: TGCGCCAGCAGCCAAGAGATACTCAATCAGCCCCAGCATTTT. Translation: CASSQEILNQPQHF. J is TRBJ1-5 and V is TRBV4-1; no clear D gene. This CDR3 spans 14 amino acids. CDR1 is MGHRA and CDR2 is YSYEKL in the germline V gene. Trimming shortened V by 0 bases and J by 3 bases, and 6 bases separated the two germline ends.

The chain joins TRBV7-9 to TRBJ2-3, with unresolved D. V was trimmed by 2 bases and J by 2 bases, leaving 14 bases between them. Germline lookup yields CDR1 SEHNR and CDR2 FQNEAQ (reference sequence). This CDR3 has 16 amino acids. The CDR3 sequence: CASSLIIVTTTDTQYF. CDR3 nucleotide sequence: TGTGCCAGCAGCTTAATCATCGTTACTACCACAGATACGCAGTATTTT.

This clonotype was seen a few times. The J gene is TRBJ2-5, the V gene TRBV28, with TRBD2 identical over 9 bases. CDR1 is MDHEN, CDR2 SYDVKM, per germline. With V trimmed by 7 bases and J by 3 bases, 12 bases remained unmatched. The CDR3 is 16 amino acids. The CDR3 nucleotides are TGTGCCAGCACCCCACCCGGGTCTAGCGGGGAAGAGACCCAGTACTTC. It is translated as CASTPPGSSGEETQYF.

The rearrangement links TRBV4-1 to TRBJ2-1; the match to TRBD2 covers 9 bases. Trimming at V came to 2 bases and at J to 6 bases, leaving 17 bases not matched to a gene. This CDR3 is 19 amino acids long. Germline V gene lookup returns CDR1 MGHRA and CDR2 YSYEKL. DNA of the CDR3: TGCGCCAGCAGCCAATGGTGGCGGGGGGGCCCCTCGCTTGGCAATGAGCAGTTCTTC. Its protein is CASSQWWRGGPSLGNEQFF.

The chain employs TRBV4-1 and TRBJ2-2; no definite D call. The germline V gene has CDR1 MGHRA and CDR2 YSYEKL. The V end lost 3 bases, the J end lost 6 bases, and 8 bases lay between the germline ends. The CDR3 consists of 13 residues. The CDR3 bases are TGCGCCAGCAGCCATGGAAGGGCCGGGGAGCTGTTTTTT. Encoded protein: CASSHGRAGELFF.

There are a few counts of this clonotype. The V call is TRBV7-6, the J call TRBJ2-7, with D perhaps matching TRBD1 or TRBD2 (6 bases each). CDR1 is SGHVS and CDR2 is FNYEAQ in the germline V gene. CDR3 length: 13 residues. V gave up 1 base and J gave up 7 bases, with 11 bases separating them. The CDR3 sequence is CASSLGGAGEQYF. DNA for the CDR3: TGTGCCAGCAGCTTAGGGGGGGCCGGAGAGCAGTACTTC.

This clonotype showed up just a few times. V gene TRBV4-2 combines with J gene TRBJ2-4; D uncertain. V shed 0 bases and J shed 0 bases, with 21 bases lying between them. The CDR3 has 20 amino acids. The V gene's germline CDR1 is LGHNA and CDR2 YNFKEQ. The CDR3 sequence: CASSQDPPAQTLLAKNIQYF. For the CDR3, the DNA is TGTGCCAGCAGCCAAGACCCTCCCGCACAGACTCTATTAGCCAAAAACATTCAGTACTTC.

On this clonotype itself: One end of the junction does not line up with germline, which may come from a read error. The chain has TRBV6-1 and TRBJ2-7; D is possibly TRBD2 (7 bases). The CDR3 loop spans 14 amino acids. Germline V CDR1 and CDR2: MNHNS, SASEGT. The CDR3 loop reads CSSSEEGGTYEQYF. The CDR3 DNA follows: TGTTCCAGCAGTGAGGAGGGAGGGACATACGAGCAGTACTTC.

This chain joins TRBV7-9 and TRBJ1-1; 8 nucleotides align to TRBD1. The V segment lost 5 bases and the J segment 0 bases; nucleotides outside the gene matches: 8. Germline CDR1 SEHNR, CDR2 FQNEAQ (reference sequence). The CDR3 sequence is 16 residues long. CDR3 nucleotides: TGTGCCAGCAGCCGCAGGGGGCAGGACATGAACACTGAAGCTTTCTTT. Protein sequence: CASSRRGQDMNTEAFF.

CDR3 loop: CASSNRLSGGANYEQYF. CDR3 sequence (DNA): TGTGCCAGTAGTAACCGCCTTTCAGGGGGCGCGAACTACGAGCAGTACTTC. The V call is TRBV19, the J call TRBJ2-7; the match to TRBD1 covers 8 bases. CDR3 length: 17 residues. The V gene end was trimmed by 4 bases and the J gene end by 3 bases; junction bases not matched to a gene: 14. Germline CDR1 reads LNHDA; CDR2 reads SQIVND (reference sequence).

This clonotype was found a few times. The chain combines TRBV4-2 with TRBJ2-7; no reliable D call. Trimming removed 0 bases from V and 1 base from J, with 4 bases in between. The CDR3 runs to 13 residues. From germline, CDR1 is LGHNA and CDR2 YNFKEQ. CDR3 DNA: TGTGCCAGCAGCCAAGACAGTTCCTACGAGCAGTACTTC. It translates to CASSQDSSYEQYF.

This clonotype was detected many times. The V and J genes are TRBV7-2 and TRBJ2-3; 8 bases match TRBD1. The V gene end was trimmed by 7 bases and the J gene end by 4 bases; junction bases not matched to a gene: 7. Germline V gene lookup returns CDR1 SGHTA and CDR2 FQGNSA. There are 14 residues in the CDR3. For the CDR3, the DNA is TGTGCCAGCACCTTGACAGGGGTTGCAGATACGCAGTATTTT. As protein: CASTLTGVADTQYF. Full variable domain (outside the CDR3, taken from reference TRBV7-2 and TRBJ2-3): GAGVSQSPSNKVTEKGKDVELRCDPISGHTALYWYRQSLGQGLEFLIYFQGNSAPDKSGLPSDRFSAERTGGSVSTLTIQRTQQEDSAVYLCASTLTGVADTQYFGPGTRLTVL.

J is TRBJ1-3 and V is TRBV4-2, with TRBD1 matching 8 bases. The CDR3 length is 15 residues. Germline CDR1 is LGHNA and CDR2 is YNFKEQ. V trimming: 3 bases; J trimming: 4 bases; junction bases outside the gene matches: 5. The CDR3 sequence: CASSHEQGEGNTIYF. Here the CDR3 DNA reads TGTGCCAGCAGCCATGAACAGGGGGAGGGAAACACCATATATTTT.

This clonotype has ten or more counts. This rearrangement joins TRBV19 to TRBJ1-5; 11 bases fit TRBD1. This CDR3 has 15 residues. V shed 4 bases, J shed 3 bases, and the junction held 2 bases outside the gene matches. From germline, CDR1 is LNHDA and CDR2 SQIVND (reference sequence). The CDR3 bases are TGTGCCAGTAGTAGGGACAGGGGGATCAATCAGCCCCAGCATTTT. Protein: CASSRDRGINQPQHF.